The 18 T cell receptor beta chains below all came from one sample that was sequenced in a study of T cells in localized non-small cell lung cancer. Sequencing used immunoSEQ multiplex PCR; TCRdb keeps in-frame clones, though not all of them. The sample includes 950 to 1,500 clones, 24% of them seen just once. Source: normal lung tissue next to the tumor, taken before any cancer treatment. All receptors derive from a man aged 35 to 69 with stage III squamous cell lung carcinoma.

V and J are TRBV11-1 and TRBJ2-7, with 13 bases identical to TRBD2. The CDR3 sequence is 18 residues long. Looked up from germline, CDR1 is SGHAT and CDR2 is FQDESV (reference sequence). Unmatched junction bases numbered 8, after V lost 0 bases and J lost 3 bases. The CDR3 DNA sequence: TGTGCCAGCAGCTTAGCACTAGCGGGAGGGCCCAGGATCTACGAGCAGTACTTC. It specifies CASSLALAGGPRIYEQYF.

This clone came up a few times. The chain has TRBV10-2 and TRBJ1-1; the D is unclear. V dropped 5 bases and J dropped 1 base, with 14 bases sitting between them. The CDR3 loop spans 15 amino acids. Per the germline V gene, CDR1 is WSHSY and CDR2 is SAAADI. CDR3 protein: CASSLFSTTNTEAFF. The CDR3 DNA sequence: TGCGCCAGCAGTCTTTTCTCGACAACGAACACTGAAGCTTTCTTT.

V gene TRBV19 combines with J gene TRBJ1-6, with TRBD1 as a possible D gene (6 bases). The V and J ends lost 3 bases and 6 bases respectively, with 12 bases between them. CDR1 is LNHDA, CDR2 SQIVND, per germline (reference sequence). The CDR3 covers 15 residues. This chain's CDR3 is CASSIQQGRNSPLHF. The CDR3 region has the DNA TGTGCCAGTAGTATCCAACAGGGTCGTAATTCACCCCTCCACTTT.

To note about this clone: The junction differs from germline at one of its ends, possibly a read error. This rearrangement joins TRBV6-8 to TRBJ1-5, with 7 positions matching TRBD1. CDR1 and CDR2 from the germline V gene are MNHGY and SAAAGT. The CDR3 is made up of 18 amino acids. The CDR3 region has the DNA TGTGCCATCAGTGCTGTCAGGGGGAAAGGACGAAGCAATCAGCCCCAGCATTTT. Its translation: CAISAVRGKGRSNQPQHF.

This rearrangement joins TRBV19 to TRBJ2-3, with D hard to call. Between the trimmed V and J ends, which lost 7 bases and 4 bases, there was a span of 9 bases. This CDR3 spans 12 amino acids. CDR1 and CDR2 (germline): LNHDA, SQIVND (reference sequence). CDR3 DNA sequence: TGTGCCAGTAAGGGTTGGTCAGATACGCAGTATTTT. Protein sequence: CASKGWSDTQYF.

The J gene is TRBJ2-1, the V gene TRBV30; no reliable D call. This CDR3 is 12 amino acids long. Germline V gene sequence: CDR1 GTSNPN, CDR2 SVGIG (reference sequence). Between the trimmed V and J ends, which lost 5 bases and 6 bases, there was a span of 11 bases. In nucleotides, the CDR3 is TGTGCCTGGGACCCCCCCATCAATGAGCAGTTCTTC. The encoded protein is CAWDPPINEQFF.

This clone showed up just a few times. The J gene is TRBJ2-1, the V gene TRBV6-8, with D possibly being TRBD1 (6 bases). V was cut by 8 bases and J by 7 bases, with 21 bases left in between. CDR3 length: 15 residues. Germline V gives CDR1 MNHGY, CDR2 SAAAGT. CDR3 protein: CASEPRRQALNEQFF. In DNA form, the CDR3 reads TGTGCCAGCGAACCCCGGCGACAGGCTCTAAATGAGCAGTTCTTC.

This clone is deemed large. The chain recombines TRBV9 with TRBJ1-1; 7 bases match TRBD1. Germline V gene sequence: CDR1 SGDLS, CDR2 YYNGEE. V was pared by 3 bases and J by 11 bases, with 13 bases of the junction left unmatched. The CDR3 length is 14 residues. The CDR3 spells CASSASWQQGFAFF. The DNA for the CDR3 is TGTGCCAGCAGCGCATCCTGGCAACAGGGGTTTGCTTTCTTT.

This sequence joins TRBV15 and TRBJ1-2; D is ambiguous. In germline, CDR1 is LNHNV, CDR2 YYDKDF (reference sequence). Trimming took 8 bases from V and 4 from J, leaving 23 bases between them. There are 16 residues in the CDR3. This chain's CDR3 is CATAGLEEGTLYGYTF. CDR3 bases: TGTGCCACCGCCGGCCTGGAGGAGGGTACCCTCTATGGCTACACCTTC.

This clone was found a few times. The rearrangement uses TRBV30 and TRBJ1-6; D is possibly TRBD1 (5 bases). V lost 1 base to trimming and J lost 7 bases, with 11 bases between them. Germline V gene lookup returns CDR1 GTSNPN and CDR2 SVGIG (reference sequence). The CDR3 length is 14 residues. CDR3 loop: CAWSGYGDNSPLHF. CDR3 nucleotide sequence: TGTGCCTGGAGTGGGTACGGGGACAATTCACCCCTCCACTTT.

The rearrangement links TRBV11-3 to TRBJ2-1; TRBD2 aligns across 7 bases. In germline, CDR1 is SGHNT, CDR2 YENEEA. This CDR3 comprises 16 residues. The V and J ends lost 5 bases and 3 bases, in that order; junction bases with no gene match: 10. The CDR3 DNA follows: TGTGCCAGCAGCCGGGCGCGGGGGATCAGCTACAATGAGCAGTTCTTC. Protein sequence: CASSRARGISYNEQFF.

The rearrangement joins TRBV14 to TRBJ2-3; D unclear. In germline, CDR1 is SGHDN, CDR2 FVKESK. Trimming removed 7 bases at V and 2 bases at J, with 7 bases between. The CDR3 has 12 amino acids. CDR3 nucleotides: TGTGCCAGCAATGGGAACACAGATACGCAGTATTTT. It translates to CASNGNTDTQYF. The entire variable domain, with the rest obtained from reference TRBV14 and TRBJ2-3, is as follows: EAGVTQFPSHSVIEKGQTVTLRCDPISGHDNLYWYRRVMGKEIKFLLHFVKESKQDESGMPNNRFLAERTGGTYSTLKVQPAELEDSGVYFCASNGNTDTQYFGPGTRLTVL.

The chain combines TRBV14 with TRBJ2-5; D is unclear. CDR1 is SGHDN, CDR2 FVKESK, per germline. The CDR3 is made up of 13 amino acids. V lost 1 base and J lost 7, with 10 bases in between. CDR3 sequence: CASSQARGVTQYF. CDR3 in DNA: TGTGCCAGCAGCCAAGCCAGAGGAGTGACCCAGTACTTC. Full variable domain (remainder filled in from reference TRBV14 and TRBJ2-5): EAGVTQFPSHSVIEKGQTVTLRCDPISGHDNLYWYRRVMGKEIKFLLHFVKESKQDESGMPNNRFLAERTGGTYSTLKVQPAELEDSGVYFCASSQARGVTQYFGPGTRLLVL.

The chain recombines TRBV19 with TRBJ1-5; possibly TRBD1 for D (5 bases). Between the trimmed V and J ends, which lost 1 base and 4 bases, there was a span of 11 bases. Per the germline V gene, CDR1 is LNHDA and CDR2 is SQIVND (reference sequence). CDR3 size: 15 residues. CDR3 protein: CASSIVWGGNQPQHF. In DNA, the CDR3 is TGTGCCAGTAGTATAGTCTGGGGGGGAAATCAGCCCCAGCATTTT.

The chain is built from TRBV9 and TRBJ2-2; 9 nucleotides match TRBD1. The germline V gene has CDR1 SGDLS and CDR2 YYNGEE. V was pared by 4 bases and J by 7 bases, with 5 bases of the junction left unmatched. The CDR3 length is 14 residues. The CDR3 is CASSRDRADGELFF. As DNA, the CDR3 is TGTGCCAGCAGCAGGGACAGGGCAGACGGGGAGCTGTTTTTT.

The V call is TRBV11-3, the J call TRBJ2-1; tentatively, D is TRBD2 (6 bases). The CDR3 covers 15 residues. Looked up from germline, CDR1 is SGHNT and CDR2 is YENEEA. V gave up 1 base and J gave up 5 bases, with 12 bases separating them. The CDR3 loop is CASSLGGRIDNEQFF. Here the CDR3 DNA reads TGTGCCAGCAGCTTAGGGGGGAGGATAGACAATGAGCAGTTCTTC.

This clone was picked up a small number of times. The chain has TRBV6-8 and TRBJ2-1; D might be TRBD1 or TRBD2, each matching 5 bases. The ends were cut back, 5 bases at V and 0 bases at J, with 14 bases in the middle. Germline V gene sequence: CDR1 MNHGY, CDR2 SAAAGT. The CDR3 contains 16 residues. The CDR3 DNA reads TGTGCCAGCAGTCTCCCGGGACGTAGCTCCTACAATGAGCAGTTCTTC. It codes for CASSLPGRSSYNEQFF.

In this sample, this clone is large (0.1 to 1%). V is TRBV11-3 and J is TRBJ2-2; TRBD1 matches 9 bases. Germline values: CDR1 SGHNT, CDR2 YENEEA. Trimming removed 3 bases from V and 13 bases from J; junction bases left unmatched: 9. This CDR3 contains 14 residues. The CDR3 spells CASSFGDRVSGLFF. CDR3 nucleotides: TGTGCCAGCAGCTTCGGGGACAGGGTTTCGGGGCTGTTTTTT.